Listed below are T cell receptor beta chains from one sample, sequenced in a study of blood T cell repertoires in COVID-19. The table came from immunoSEQ multiplex PCR; TCRdb's copy has only in-frame clones and leaves some out. The sample yields 650,000 to 800,000 clones, around 90% seen once. Sequencing used peripheral blood. The receptors derive from a woman aged 18-29 years with acute or convalescent COVID-19. Both conserved end residues are part of each CDR3. A D gene is named only where the DNA matches it firmly. Clone size is not always given. Where it is, it says once, few, many or a class for expanded clones.

J gene | CDR3 length | V gene | D gene | clone size | CDR3 protein | CDR3 DNA
TRBJ2-6 | 18 | TRBV5-6 | NA | NA | CASSLRLLQGTGANVLTF | TGTGCCAGCAGCTTGCGGCTGTTACAGGGAACTGGGGCCAACGTCCTGACTTTC
TRBJ2-7 | 15 | TRBV14 | TRBD1 | NA | CASSPEKDRVYEQYF | TGTGCCAGCAGCCCCGAGAAGGACAGGGTGTACGAGCAGTACTTC
TRBJ1-1 | 13 | TRBV24-1 | NA | NA | CATTQGSNTEAFF | TGTGCCACCACCCAGGGGAGTAACACTGAAGCTTTCTTT
TRBJ1-2 | 15 | TRBV28 | TRBD1 | NA | CASSPPGGQLRGYTF | TGTGCCAGCAGCCCACCTGGGGGACAGCTTCGCGGCTACACCTTC
TRBJ2-7 | 14 | TRBV3-1/TRBV3-2 | NA | NA | CASSPSVGPHGQYF | TGTGCCAGCAGCCCTTCAGTGGGGCCCCACGGGCAGTACTTC
TRBJ1-1 | 13 | TRBV28 | NA | NA | CASSFSQNTEAFF | TGTGCCAGCAGTTTTAGCCAGAACACTGAAGCTTTCTTT
TRBJ2-7 | 16 | TRBV5-1 | TRBD2 | NA | CASTKGGLADSYEQYF | TGCGCCAGCACCAAGGGGGGACTAGCGGACTCCTACGAGCAGTACTTC
TRBJ1-1 | 15 | TRBV19 | TRBD1 | NA | CASSIGRGGVTEAFF | TGTGCCAGTAGTATAGGGCGAGGGGGCGTCACTGAAGCTTTCTTT
TRBJ1-2 | 16 | TRBV5-6 | TRBD1 | NA | CASSSTPGTGRYGYTF | TGTGCCAGCAGCTCAACGCCCGGGACAGGGCGCTATGGCTACACCTTC
TRBJ1-2 | 13 | TRBV24-1 | NA | NA | CATSDRGLGGYTF | TGTGCCACCAGTGACCGAGGACTAGGCGGCTACACCTTC
TRBJ2-2 | 14 | TRBV2 | NA | NA | CASRDPVQGGELFF | TGTGCCAGCAGAGACCCCGTGCAGGGCGGGGAGCTGTTTTTT
TRBJ1-2 | 15 | TRBV7-2 | TRBD1 | NA | CASSPSTGGAFGYTF | TGTGCCAGCAGTCCGTCAACAGGGGGCGCTTTTGGCTACACCTTC
TRBJ1-2 | 13 | TRBV30 | NA | NA | CAWSVTLYYGYTF | TGTGCCTGGAGTGTAACTCTCTACTATGGCTACACCTTC
TRBJ2-2 | 15 | TRBV6-5 | NA | NA | CASSIRGENTGELFF | TGTGCCAGCAGTATCAGGGGGGAGAACACCGGGGAGCTGTTTTTT
TRBJ1-4 | 15 | TRBV9 | NA | NA | CASSPQGASSEKLFF | TGTGCCAGCAGCCCCCAAGGGGCGTCGAGTGAAAAACTGTTTTTT
TRBJ1-1 | 13 | TRBV7-3 | NA | NA | CASSLLRETEAFF | TGTGCCAGCAGCTTATTGAGGGAGACTGAAGCTTTCTTT
TRBJ1-5 | 17 | TRBV19 | TRBD1 | NA | CASSMRGQGYSNQPQHF | TGTGCCAGTAGTATGAGGGGACAGGGCTATAGCAATCAGCCCCAGCATTTT
TRBJ1-2 | 15 | TRBV5-1 | NA | NA | CASSLGGSPNYGYTF | TGCGCCAGCAGCTTGGGAGGGTCCCCAAACTATGGCTACACCTTC
TRBJ2-7 | 16 | TRBV4-3 | NA | few | CASSQDIGGPGREQYF | TGCGCCAGCAGCCAAGATATCGGGGGGCCCGGGAGGGAGCAGTACTTC
TRBJ2-1 | 15 | TRBV27 | TRBD1 | NA | CASSFPGTGSNEQFF | TGTGCCAGCAGTTTCCCCGGGACAGGTTCCAATGAGCAGTTCTTC
TRBJ2-7 | 11 | TRBV7-9 | NA | once | CASSTGGEQYF | TGTGCCAGCAGTACCGGCGGGGAGCAGTACTTC
TRBJ1-1 | 16 | TRBV5-4 | NA | NA | CASRIWGVHMNTEAFF | TGTGCCAGCAGGATTTGGGGGGTACACATGAACACTGAAGCTTTCTTT
TRBJ2-6 | 16 | TRBV27 | NA | once | CASSLSGGAGANVLTF | TGTGCCAGCAGTTTGTCCGGGGGTGCTGGGGCCAACGTCCTGACTTTC
TRBJ1-2 | 15 | TRBV6-1 | NA | NA | CASSEGQELFYGYTF | TGTGCCAGCAGTGAAGGACAGGAGCTCTTCTATGGCTACACCTTC
TRBJ1-1 | 13 | TRBV5-6 | NA | NA | CASSFESNTEAFF | TGTGCCAGCAGCTTTGAGTCGAACACTGAAGCTTTCTTT
TRBJ2-3 | 16 | TRBV3-1/TRBV3-2 | TRBD1 | NA | CASSQDLGQGTDTQYF | TGTGCCAGCAGCCAAGATCTAGGACAGGGCACAGATACGCAGTATTTT
TRBJ1-2 | 14 | TRBV5-5 | NA | NA | CASSLGAENYGYTF | TGTGCCAGCAGCTTGGGTGCGGAAAACTATGGCTACACCTTC
TRBJ1-1 | 13 | TRBV5-1 | NA | NA | CASSTGMNTEAFF | TGCGCCAGCAGCACGGGTATGAACACTGAAGCTTTCTTT
TRBJ1-5 | 16 | TRBV7-9 | TRBD1 | NA | CASSLGREGANQPQHF | TGTGCCAGCAGCTTAGGACGAGAGGGGGCGAATCAGCCCCAGCATTTT
TRBJ1-6 | 14 | TRBV5-1 | TRBD1 | NA | CASRRPGGDSPLHF | TGCGCCAGCAGACGGCCAGGGGGAGATTCACCCCTCCACTTT
TRBJ2-1 | 16 | TRBV7-2 | TRBD1 | NA | CASSLAPGQGYNEQFF | TGTGCCAGCAGCTTAGCGCCAGGACAGGGGTACAATGAGCAGTTCTTC
TRBJ1-2 | 14 | TRBV6-5 | NA | NA | CASSYSEGNYGYTF | TGTGCCAGCAGTTACTCGGAGGGGAACTATGGCTACACCTTC
TRBJ2-7 | 15 | TRBV23-1 | NA | NA | CAGPSGITENYEQYF | TGCGCCGGCCCTTCCGGGATCACCGAAAACTACGAGCAGTACTTC
TRBJ1-6 | 15 | TRBV7-2 | NA | NA | CASSLVPGLLSPLHF | TGTGCCAGCAGCTTGGTCCCGGGTCTACTGTCACCCCTCCACTTT
TRBJ1-1 | 13 | TRBV18 | NA | few | CASSPNTDTEAFF | TGTGCCAGCTCACCGAACACAGACACTGAAGCTTTCTTT
TRBJ2-7 | 15 | TRBV4-1 | TRBD2 | NA | CASSLGLAGAYEQYF | TGCGCCAGCAGCCTGGGACTAGCGGGGGCCTACGAGCAGTACTTC
TRBJ1-4 | 14 | TRBV19 | TRBD1 | NA | CASSIVDRDEKLFF | TGTGCCAGTAGTATCGTGGACAGGGACGAAAAACTGTTTTTT
TRBJ2-1 | 19 | TRBV3-1/TRBV3-2 | TRBD2 | NA | CASSQGRVGGASTPYEQFF | TGTGCCAGCAGCCAAGGACGAGTCGGGGGGGCCTCCACGCCTTATGAGCAGTTCTTC
TRBJ1-3 | 16 | TRBV4-3 | TRBD1 | NA | CASSQDGQGAGNTIYF | TGCGCCAGCAGCCAAGATGGGCAGGGGGCTGGAAACACCATATATTTT
TRBJ1-2 | 12 | TRBV4-1 | NA | once | CASSQGTFGYTF | TGCGCCAGCAGCCAAGGGACATTTGGCTACACCTTC
TRBJ1-5 | 20 | TRBV5-1 | TRBD1 | NA | CASSLSPLGQGGIGNQPQHF | TGCGCCAGCAGCTTGTCCCCTCTCGGACAGGGGGGAATAGGCAATCAGCCCCAGCATTTT
TRBJ2-1 | 14 | TRBV4-2 | NA | NA | CASSQIDGSNEQFF | TGTGCCAGCAGCCAAATTGACGGGAGCAATGAGCAGTTCTTC
TRBJ2-1 | 15 | TRBV4-1 | NA | once | CAGSFSENSYNEQFF | TGCGCCGGCTCCTTTAGCGAAAACTCCTACAATGAGCAGTTCTTC
TRBJ1-1 | 12 | TRBV30 | NA | NA | CAWMVSFTEAFF | TGTGCCTGGATGGTGAGCTTCACTGAAGCTTTCTTT
TRBJ1-1 | 17 | TRBV13 | NA | NA | CASSLRGTYSLNTEAFF | TGTGCCAGCAGCTTAAGGGGTACATACAGTCTGAACACTGAAGCTTTCTTT
TRBJ1-5 | 15 | TRBV6-6 | NA | NA | CASTRGGGFPQPQHF | TGTGCCAGCACCCGAGGGGGGGGTTTCCCTCAGCCCCAGCATTTT
TRBJ2-2 | 15 | TRBV5-5 | NA | NA | CASSLAGTNTGELFF | TGTGCCAGCAGCTTGGCGGGTACGAACACCGGGGAGCTGTTTTTT
TRBJ1-2 | 13 | TRBV7-2 | NA | once | CASRDGINYGYTF | TGTGCCAGCAGAGACGGGATAAACTATGGCTACACCTTC
TRBJ2-7 | 15 | TRBV9 | NA | NA | CASSVLRGLHYEQYF | TGTGCCAGCAGCGTATTGAGAGGACTACACTACGAGCAGTACTTC
TRBJ1-3 | 14 | TRBV9 | NA | few | CASSVGLSGNTIYF | TGTGCCAGCAGCGTTGGCCTCTCTGGAAACACCATATATTTT
TRBJ1-2 | 17 | TRBV4-2 | NA | NA | CASSRTGTSGSNYGYTF | TGTGCCAGCAGCCGAACAGGGACCTCGGGCTCCAACTATGGCTACACCTTC
TRBJ2-5 | 16 | TRBV5-4 | NA | NA | CASSTTGSRPQETQYF | TGTGCCAGCAGCACCACTGGGAGTAGGCCGCAAGAGACCCAGTACTTC
TRBJ1-4 | 18 | TRBV14 | TRBD1 | NA | CASSQDFQLGTGNEKLFF | TGTGCCAGCAGCCAAGATTTTCAGCTCGGGACAGGAAATGAAAAACTGTTTTTT
TRBJ2-7 | 15 | TRBV7-9 | NA | NA | CASSPRDLSSYEQYF | TGTGCCAGCAGTCCACGGGACTTGAGCTCCTACGAGCAGTACTTC
TRBJ2-7 | 13 | TRBV27 | TRBD1 | NA | CASSRQGPYEQYF | TGTGCCAGCAGTCGACAGGGTCCCTACGAGCAGTACTTC
TRBJ2-7 | 14 | TRBV30 | TRBD1 | NA | CAWRSTGISYEQYF | TGTGCCTGGAGGTCGACAGGGATCTCCTACGAGCAGTACTTC
TRBJ2-3 | 17 | TRBV7-6 | NA | NA | CASSFFPSFGGTDTQYF | TGTGCCAGCAGCTTTTTCCCGTCTTTCGGGGGCACAGATACGCAGTATTTT